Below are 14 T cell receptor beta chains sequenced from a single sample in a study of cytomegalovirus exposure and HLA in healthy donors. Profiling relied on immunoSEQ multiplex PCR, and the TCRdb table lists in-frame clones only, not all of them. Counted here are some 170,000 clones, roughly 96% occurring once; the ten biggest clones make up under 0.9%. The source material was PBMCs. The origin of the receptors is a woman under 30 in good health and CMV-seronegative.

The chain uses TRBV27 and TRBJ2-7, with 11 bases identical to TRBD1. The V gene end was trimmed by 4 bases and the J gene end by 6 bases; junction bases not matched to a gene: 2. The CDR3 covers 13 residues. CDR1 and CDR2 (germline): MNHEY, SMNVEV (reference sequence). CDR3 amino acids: CASSSGTGGEQYF. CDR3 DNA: TGTGCCAGCAGTTCCGGGACAGGGGGCGAGCAGTACTTC.

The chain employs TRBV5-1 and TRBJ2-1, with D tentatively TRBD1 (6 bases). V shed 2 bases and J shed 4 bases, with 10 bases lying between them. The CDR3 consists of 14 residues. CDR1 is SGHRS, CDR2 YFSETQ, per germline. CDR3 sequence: CASSFRTAYNEQFF. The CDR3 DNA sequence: TGCGCCAGCAGCTTTCGGACAGCATACAATGAGCAGTTCTTC.

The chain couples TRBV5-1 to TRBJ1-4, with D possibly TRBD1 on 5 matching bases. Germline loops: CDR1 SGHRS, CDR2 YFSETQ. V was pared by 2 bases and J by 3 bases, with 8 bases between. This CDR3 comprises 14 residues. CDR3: CASSLAGPNEKLFF. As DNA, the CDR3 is TGCGCCAGCAGCTTAGCAGGGCCTAATGAAAAACTGTTTTTT.

This CDR3 is CASSYGGITDTQYF. CDR3 DNA: TGTGCCAGCAGTTACGGGGGGATCACAGATACGCAGTATTTT. This sequence joins TRBV6-5 and TRBJ2-3, with D maybe TRBD2 (6 bases). CDR1 is MNHEY and CDR2 is SVGAGI in the germline V gene. V gave up 2 bases and J gave up 2 bases, with 8 bases separating them. CDR3 length: 14 residues.

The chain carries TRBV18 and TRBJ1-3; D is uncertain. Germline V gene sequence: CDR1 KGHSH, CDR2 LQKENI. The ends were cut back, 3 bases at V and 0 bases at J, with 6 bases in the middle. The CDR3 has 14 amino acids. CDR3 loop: CASSPQNSGNTIYF. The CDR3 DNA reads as TGTGCCAGCTCACCTCAGAACTCTGGAAACACCATATATTTT.

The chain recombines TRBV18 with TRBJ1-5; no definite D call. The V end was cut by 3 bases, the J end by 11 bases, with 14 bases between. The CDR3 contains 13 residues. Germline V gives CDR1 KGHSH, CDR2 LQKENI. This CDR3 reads CASSPDAGLTQHF. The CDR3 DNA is TGTGCCAGCTCACCGGATGCAGGATTGACCCAGCATTTT.

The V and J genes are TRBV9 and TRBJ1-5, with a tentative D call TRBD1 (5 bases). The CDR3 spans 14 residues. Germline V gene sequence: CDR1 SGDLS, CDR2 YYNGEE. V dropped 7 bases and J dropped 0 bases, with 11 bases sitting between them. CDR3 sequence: CASAGGYSNQPQHF. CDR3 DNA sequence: TGTGCCAGCGCCGGGGGTTATAGCAATCAGCCCCAGCATTTT.

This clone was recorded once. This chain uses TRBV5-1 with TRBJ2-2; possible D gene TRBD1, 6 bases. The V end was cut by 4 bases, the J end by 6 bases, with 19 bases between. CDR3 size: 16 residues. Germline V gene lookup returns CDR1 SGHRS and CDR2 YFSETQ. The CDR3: CASSRDSQGRAGELFF. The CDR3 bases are TGCGCCAGCAGCCGAGATAGCCAGGGGCGCGCCGGGGAGCTGTTTTTT. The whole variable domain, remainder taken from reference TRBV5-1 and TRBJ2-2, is KAGVTQTPRYLIKTRGQQVTLSCSPISGHRSVSWYQQTPGQGLQFLFEYFSETQRNKGNFPGRFSGRQFSNSRSEMNVSTLELGDSALYLCASSRDSQGRAGELFFGEGSRLTVL.

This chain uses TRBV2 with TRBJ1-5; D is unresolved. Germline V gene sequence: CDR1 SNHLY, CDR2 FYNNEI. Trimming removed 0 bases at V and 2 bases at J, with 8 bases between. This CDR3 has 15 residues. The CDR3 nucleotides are TGTGCCAGCAGTGAAGCGCGGGCGCGCAATCAGCCCCAGCATTTT. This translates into CASSEARARNQPQHF.

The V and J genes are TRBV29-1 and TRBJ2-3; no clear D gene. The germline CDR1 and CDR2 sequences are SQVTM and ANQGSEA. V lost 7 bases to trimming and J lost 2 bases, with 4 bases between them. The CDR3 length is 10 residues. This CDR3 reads CSGDTDTQYF. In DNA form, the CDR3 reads TGCAGCGGAGACACAGATACGCAGTATTTT.

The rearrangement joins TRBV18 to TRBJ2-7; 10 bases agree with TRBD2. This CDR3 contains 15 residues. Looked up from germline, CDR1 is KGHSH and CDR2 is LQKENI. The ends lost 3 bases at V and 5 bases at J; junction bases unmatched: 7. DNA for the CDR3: TGTGCCAGCTCACCCATGTCTAGCGGGGGACACGAGCAGTACTTC. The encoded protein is CASSPMSSGGHEQYF.

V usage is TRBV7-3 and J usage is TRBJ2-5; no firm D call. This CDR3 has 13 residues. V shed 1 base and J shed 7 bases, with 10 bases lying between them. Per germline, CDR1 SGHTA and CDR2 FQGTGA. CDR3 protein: CASSLMGSGTQYF. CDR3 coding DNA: TGTGCCAGCAGCTTAATGGGTTCAGGGACCCAGTACTTC.

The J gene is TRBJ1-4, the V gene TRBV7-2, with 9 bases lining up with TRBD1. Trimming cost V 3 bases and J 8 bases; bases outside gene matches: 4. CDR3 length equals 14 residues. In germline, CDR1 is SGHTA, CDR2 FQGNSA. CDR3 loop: CASSFSTGGEKLFF. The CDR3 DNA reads TGTGCCAGCAGCTTTTCGACAGGGGGAGAAAAACTGTTTTTT.

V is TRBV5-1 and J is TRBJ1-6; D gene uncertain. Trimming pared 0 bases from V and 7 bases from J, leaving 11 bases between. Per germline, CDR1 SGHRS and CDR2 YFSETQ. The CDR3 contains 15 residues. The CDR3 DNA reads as TGCGCCAGCAGCTTGGTGTCGGGGTCCAATTCACCCCTCCACTTT. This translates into CASSLVSGSNSPLHF.